This TCR beta chain was recovered during a study of blood T cell repertoires in COVID-19. Across the study: There were acute and convalescent COVID-19 samples, and they came from the United States, Italy and Spain.

As processed by the authors: Amplifying reference gene primers gave estimates of nucleated cell counts. Profiled with immunoSEQ multiplex PCR; TCRdb holds only in-frame clones, not every one. That table gives V, J and clone size, and the DNA gave D and trimming. In the table there are roughly 140,000 clones, approximately 90% of which are singletons. In germline, CDR1 is LNHDA, CDR2 SQIVND (reference sequence). This CDR3 is built from 13 residues. V shed 3 bases and J shed 10 bases, with 13 bases lying between them. V usage is TRBV19 and J usage is TRBJ2-1; no definite D call. This receptor was taken from a woman in her 40s with acute or convalescent COVID-19. The specimen was peripheral blood. CDR3 sequence reads: CASSIPAAWEQFF. The CDR3 nucleotides are TGTGCCAGTAGTATCCCCGCGGCCTGGGAGCAGTTCTTC.